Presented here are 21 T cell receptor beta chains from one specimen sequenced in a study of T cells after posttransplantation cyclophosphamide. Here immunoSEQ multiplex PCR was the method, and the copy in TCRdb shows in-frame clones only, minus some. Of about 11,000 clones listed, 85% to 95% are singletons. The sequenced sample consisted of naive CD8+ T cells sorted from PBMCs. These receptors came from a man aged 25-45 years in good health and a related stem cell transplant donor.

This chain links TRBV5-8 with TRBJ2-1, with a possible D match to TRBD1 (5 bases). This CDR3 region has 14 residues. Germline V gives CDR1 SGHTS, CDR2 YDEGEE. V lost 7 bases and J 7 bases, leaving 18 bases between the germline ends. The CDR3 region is CASGARVKRNEQFF. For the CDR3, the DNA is TGTGCCAGCGGGGCACGTGTTAAAAGGAATGAGCAGTTCTTC.

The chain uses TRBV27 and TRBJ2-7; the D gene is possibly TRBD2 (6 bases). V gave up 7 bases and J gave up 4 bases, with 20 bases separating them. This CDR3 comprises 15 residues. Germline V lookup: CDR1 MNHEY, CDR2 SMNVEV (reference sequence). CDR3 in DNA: TGTGCCAGCACTCCAACCGTGGGACTTCCATACGAGCAGTACTTC. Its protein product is CASTPTVGLPYEQYF.

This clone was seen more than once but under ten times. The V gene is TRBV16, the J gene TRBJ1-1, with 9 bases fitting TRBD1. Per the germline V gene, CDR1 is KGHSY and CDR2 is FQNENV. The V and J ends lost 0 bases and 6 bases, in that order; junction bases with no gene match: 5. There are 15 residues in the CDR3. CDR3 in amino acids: CASSQSQGAASEAFF. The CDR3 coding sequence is TGTGCCAGCAGCCAATCACAGGGGGCTGCGTCTGAAGCTTTCTTT.

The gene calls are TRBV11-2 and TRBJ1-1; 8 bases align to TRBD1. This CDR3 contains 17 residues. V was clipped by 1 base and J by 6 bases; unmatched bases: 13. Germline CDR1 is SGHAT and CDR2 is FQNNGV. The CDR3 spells CASSLGSGGSGDSEAFF. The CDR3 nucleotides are TGTGCCAGCAGCTTAGGGTCAGGGGGCAGCGGGGACTCTGAAGCTTTCTTT.

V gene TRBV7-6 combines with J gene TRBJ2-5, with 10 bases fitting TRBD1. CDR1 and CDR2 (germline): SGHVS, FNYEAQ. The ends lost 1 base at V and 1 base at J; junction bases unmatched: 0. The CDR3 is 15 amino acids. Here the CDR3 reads CASSLGDRGQETQYF. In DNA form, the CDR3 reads TGTGCCAGCAGCTTAGGGGACAGGGGCCAAGAGACCCAGTACTTC.

The CDR3 bases are TGTGCCAGTAGTATCGGCGGGGGGAGTAATGAGCAGTTCTTC. Translation gives CASSIGGGSNEQFF. The chain couples TRBV19 to TRBJ2-1; 8 bases map to TRBD2. Germline CDR1 LNHDA, CDR2 SQIVND (reference sequence). Losses at the gene ends were 3 bases for V and 7 bases for J; bases not matched to a gene: 5. This CDR3 is built from 14 residues.

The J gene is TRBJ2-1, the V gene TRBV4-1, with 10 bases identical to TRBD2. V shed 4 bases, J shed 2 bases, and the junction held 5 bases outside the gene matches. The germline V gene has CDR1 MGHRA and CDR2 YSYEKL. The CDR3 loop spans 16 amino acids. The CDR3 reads CASSPLAGGTYNEQFF. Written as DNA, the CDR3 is TGCGCCAGCAGCCCGTTAGCGGGGGGTACCTACAATGAGCAGTTCTTC.

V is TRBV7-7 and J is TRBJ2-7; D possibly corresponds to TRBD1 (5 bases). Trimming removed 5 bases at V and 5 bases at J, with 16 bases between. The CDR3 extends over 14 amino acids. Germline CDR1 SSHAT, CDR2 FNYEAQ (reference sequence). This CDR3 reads CASSQKGPADEQYF. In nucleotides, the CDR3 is TGTGCCAGCAGCCAGAAGGGGCCGGCCGACGAGCAGTACTTC.

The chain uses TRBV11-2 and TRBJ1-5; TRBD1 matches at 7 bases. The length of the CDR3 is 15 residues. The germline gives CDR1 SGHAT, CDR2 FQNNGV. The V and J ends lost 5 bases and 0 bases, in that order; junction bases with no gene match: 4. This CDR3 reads CASSIGQDSNQPQHF. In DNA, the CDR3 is TGTGCCAGCAGCATCGGACAGGATAGCAATCAGCCCCAGCATTTT.

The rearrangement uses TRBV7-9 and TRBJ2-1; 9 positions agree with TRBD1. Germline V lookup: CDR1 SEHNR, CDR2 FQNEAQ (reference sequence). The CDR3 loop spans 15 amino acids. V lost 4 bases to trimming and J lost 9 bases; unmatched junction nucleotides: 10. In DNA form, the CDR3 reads TGTGCCAGCAGCTCAACAGGGGGCGTTTGGAGTGAGCAGTTCTTC. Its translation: CASSSTGGVWSEQFF.

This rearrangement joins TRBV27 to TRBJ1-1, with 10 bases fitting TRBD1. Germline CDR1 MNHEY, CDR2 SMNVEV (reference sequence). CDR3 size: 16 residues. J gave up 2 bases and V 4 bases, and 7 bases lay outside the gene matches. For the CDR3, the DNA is TGTGCCAGCAGTTCCTGGGACAGGGGACACAACACTGAAGCTTTCTTT. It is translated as CASSSWDRGHNTEAFF.

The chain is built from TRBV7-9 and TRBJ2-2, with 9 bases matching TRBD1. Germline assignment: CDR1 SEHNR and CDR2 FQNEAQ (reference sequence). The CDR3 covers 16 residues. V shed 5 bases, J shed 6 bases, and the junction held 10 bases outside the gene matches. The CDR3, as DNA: TGTGCCAGCAGCCATACAGGGGGCGATGGGGCCGGGGAGCTGTTTTTT. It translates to CASSHTGGDGAGELFF. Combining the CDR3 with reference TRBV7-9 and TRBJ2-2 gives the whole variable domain DTGVSQNPRHKITKRGQNVTFRCDPISEHNRLYWYRQTLGQGPEFLTYFQNEAQLEKSRLLSDRFSAERPKGSFSTLEIQRTEQGDSAMYLCASSHTGGDGAGELFFGEGSRLTVL.

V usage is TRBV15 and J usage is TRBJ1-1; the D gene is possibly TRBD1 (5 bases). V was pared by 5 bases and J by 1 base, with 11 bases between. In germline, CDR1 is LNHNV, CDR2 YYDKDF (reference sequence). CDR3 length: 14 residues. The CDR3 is CATSSGGENTEAFF. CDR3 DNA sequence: TGTGCCACCAGCTCGGGGGGGGAGAACACTGAAGCTTTCTTT.

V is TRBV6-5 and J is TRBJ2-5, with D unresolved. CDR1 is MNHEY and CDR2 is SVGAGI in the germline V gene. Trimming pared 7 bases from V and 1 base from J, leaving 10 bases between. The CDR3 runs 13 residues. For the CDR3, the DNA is TGTGCCAGCACACCTGGCTTCCAAGAGACCCAGTACTTC. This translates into CASTPGFQETQYF.

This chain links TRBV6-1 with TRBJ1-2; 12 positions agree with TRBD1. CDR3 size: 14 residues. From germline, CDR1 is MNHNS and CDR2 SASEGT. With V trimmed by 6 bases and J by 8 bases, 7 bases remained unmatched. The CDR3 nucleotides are TGTGCCAGCAGGCCGGGACAGGGGGCGCAAGGCTACACCTTC. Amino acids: CASRPGQGAQGYTF.

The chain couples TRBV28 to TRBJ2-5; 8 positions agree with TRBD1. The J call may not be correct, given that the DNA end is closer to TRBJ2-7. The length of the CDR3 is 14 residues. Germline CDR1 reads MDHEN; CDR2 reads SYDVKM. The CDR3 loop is CASSLAGTGYEQYF. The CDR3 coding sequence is TGTGCCAGCAGTTTGGCCGGGACAGGCTACGAGCAGTACTTC.

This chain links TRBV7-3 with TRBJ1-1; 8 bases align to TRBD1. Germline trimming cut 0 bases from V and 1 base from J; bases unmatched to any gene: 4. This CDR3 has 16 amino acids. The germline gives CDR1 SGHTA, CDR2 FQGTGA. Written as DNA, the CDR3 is TGTGCCAGCAGCTTAACGCGTGGACAGGGGAACACTGAAGCTTTCTTT. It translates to CASSLTRGQGNTEAFF.

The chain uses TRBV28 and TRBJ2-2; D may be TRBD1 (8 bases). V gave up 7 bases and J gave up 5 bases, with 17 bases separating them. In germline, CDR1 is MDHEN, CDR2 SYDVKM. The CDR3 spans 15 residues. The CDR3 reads CASTLTGEGTGELFF. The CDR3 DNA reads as TGTGCCAGCACTTTGACAGGGGAGGGTACCGGGGAGCTGTTTTTT.

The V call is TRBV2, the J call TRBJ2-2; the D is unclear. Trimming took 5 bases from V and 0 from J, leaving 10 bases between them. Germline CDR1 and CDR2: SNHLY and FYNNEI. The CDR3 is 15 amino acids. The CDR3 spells CASSPPNSNTGELFF. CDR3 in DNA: TGTGCCAGCAGTCCCCCCAATTCGAACACCGGGGAGCTGTTTTTT.

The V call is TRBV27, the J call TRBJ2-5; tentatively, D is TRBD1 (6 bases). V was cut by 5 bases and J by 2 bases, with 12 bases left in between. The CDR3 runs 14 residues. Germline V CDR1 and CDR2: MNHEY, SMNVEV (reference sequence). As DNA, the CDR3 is TGTGCCAGCAGTAGGCGTCAGGGGCAAGAGACCCAGTACTTC. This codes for CASSRRQGQETQYF.

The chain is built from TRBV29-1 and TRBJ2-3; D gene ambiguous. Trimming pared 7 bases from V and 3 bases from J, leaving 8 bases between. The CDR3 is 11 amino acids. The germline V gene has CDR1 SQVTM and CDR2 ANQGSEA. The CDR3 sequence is CSDQMTDTQYF. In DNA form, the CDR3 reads TGCAGCGACCAGATGACAGATACGCAGTATTTT.